The 26 T cell receptor beta chains given below trace back to one sample, sequenced in a study of immune evolution from preneoplasia to lung adenocarcinoma. Repertoires were generated with immunoSEQ multiplex PCR, while TCRdb's copy carries only in-frame clones and drops some. The sample includes 2,500 to 3,500 clones, 40% to 60% of them seen just once. The material sequenced was FFPE normal lung tissue adjacent to the tumor. Every receptor here comes from a person aged 50-59 years with lung adenocarcinoma.

This clone was found a few times. J is TRBJ1-1 and V is TRBV15, with D possibly matching TRBD1 (6 bases). The CDR3 spans 15 residues. With 1 base removed from V and 4 bases from J, the gap between germline ends came to 13 bases. Germline assignment: CDR1 LNHNV and CDR2 YYDKDF (reference sequence). CDR3 coding DNA: TGTGCCACCAGCAGAGGGGACACCACGGGCACTGAAGCTTTCTTT. The encoded protein is CATSRGDTTGTEAFF.

V is TRBV20-1 and J is TRBJ1-2, with D unclear. This CDR3 is 11 amino acids long. Between the trimmed V and J ends, which lost 0 bases and 5 bases, there was a span of 4 bases. CDR1 DFQATT and CDR2 SNEGSKA come from the germline V gene (reference sequence). The CDR3 protein is CSARDIYGYTF. Written as DNA, the CDR3 is TGCAGTGCTAGAGATATTTATGGCTACACCTTC.

This clone has only a few counts. V gene TRBV16 combines with J gene TRBJ1-2; a weak D match, TRBD1 (5 bases). This CDR3 is built from 12 residues. Trimming removed 4 bases from V and 4 bases from J, with 7 bases in between. The germline CDR1 and CDR2 sequences are KGHSY and FQNENV. The DNA for the CDR3 is TGTGCCAGCAGCCCCGACAGCTATGGCTACACCTTC. Translating it yields CASSPDSYGYTF.

This sequence joins TRBV6-1 and TRBJ1-5; D unresolved. V dropped 0 bases and J dropped 10 bases, with 19 bases sitting between them. This CDR3 has 16 residues. In germline, CDR1 is MNHNS, CDR2 SASEGT. CDR3 sequence reads: CASSEAGMALVRPQHF. In DNA, the CDR3 is TGTGCCAGCAGTGAAGCTGGCATGGCCCTTGTTCGTCCCCAGCATTTT.

This clone was seen a single time. Sequence at one end of the junction differs from germline and may be a read error. This chain connects TRBV7-9 to TRBJ1-1, with 8 bases aligning to TRBD1. This CDR3 region has 13 residues. Germline loops: CDR1 SEHNR, CDR2 FQNEAQ (reference sequence). The CDR3 sequence: CAGKTGVNAEAFF. The CDR3 DNA reads as TGTGCCGGGAAGACAGGGGTGAACGCTGAAGCTTTCTTT. The full variable domain, rest sourced from reference TRBV7-9 and TRBJ1-1, is DTGVSQNPRHKITKRGQNVTFRCDPISEHNRLYWYRQTLGQGPEFLTYFQNEAQLEKSRLLSDRFSAERPKGSFSTLEIQRTEQGDSAMYLCAGKTGVNAEAFFGQGTRLTVV.

This sequence joins TRBV19 and TRBJ2-2, with TRBD1 matching over 12 bases. Trimming took 7 bases from V and 3 from J; bases not matched to a gene: 6. The CDR3 sequence is 16 residues long. Germline V gene sequence: CDR1 LNHDA, CDR2 SQIVND (reference sequence). In DNA form, the CDR3 reads TGTGCCAGTAAAACCCGGGACAGGGGGCACACCGGGGAGCTGTTTTTT. It yields the protein CASKTRDRGHTGELFF.

The chain recombines TRBV7-9 with TRBJ1-2, with 9 bases fitting TRBD1. This CDR3 has 15 residues. Trimming at V came to 2 bases and at J to 8 bases, leaving 9 bases not matched to a gene. The germline V gene encodes CDR1 SEHNR and CDR2 FQNEAQ (reference sequence). This chain's CDR3 is CASSLPGTGIEGYTF. The CDR3, as DNA: TGTGCCAGCAGCTTACCCGGGACAGGGATAGAGGGCTACACCTTC.

This clone came up a few times. The V call is TRBV10-3, the J call TRBJ1-5; D uncertain. The CDR3 is 13 amino acids. Germline V lookup: CDR1 ENHRY, CDR2 SYGVKD. Trimming removed 7 bases at V and 0 bases at J, with 7 bases between. The CDR3 DNA reads TGTGCCATCAATGACATTAGCAATCAGCCCCAGCATTTT. This encodes CAINDISNQPQHF.

The CDR3 bases are TGTGCCAGCAGCTTATCCCCTGGAGGGGGCACTGAAGCTTTCTTT. As protein: CASSLSPGGGTEAFF. The rearrangement uses TRBV11-2 and TRBJ1-1, with a tentative D call TRBD1 (6 bases). Trimming shortened V by 2 bases and J by 4 bases, and 14 bases separated the two germline ends. The germline V gene has CDR1 SGHAT and CDR2 FQNNGV. The CDR3 consists of 15 residues. Full variable domain (remainder filled in from reference TRBV11-2 and TRBJ1-1): EAGVAQSPRYKIIEKRQSVAFWCNPISGHATLYWYQQILGQGPKLLIQFQNNGVVDDSQLPKDRFSAERLKGVDSTLKIQPAKLEDSAVYLCASSLSPGGGTEAFFGQGTRLTVV.

CDR3 protein: CASSLGTSPYNEQFF. DNA of the CDR3: TGTGCCAGCAGCTTAGGGACTAGCCCCTACAATGAGCAGTTCTTC. The J gene is TRBJ2-1, the V gene TRBV7-9; 8 bases align to TRBD2. The germline gives CDR1 SEHNR, CDR2 FQNEAQ (reference sequence). The CDR3 contains 15 residues. The ends lost 1 base at V and 2 bases at J; junction bases unmatched: 1. The full variable domain, its missing parts supplied by reference TRBV7-9 and TRBJ2-1, is DTGVSQNPRHKITKRGQNVTFRCDPISEHNRLYWYRQTLGQGPEFLTYFQNEAQLEKSRLLSDRFSAERPKGSFSTLEIQRTEQGDSAMYLCASSLGTSPYNEQFFGPGTRLTVL.

The CDR3 spells CASSYQGRGWTEAFF. In DNA form, the CDR3 reads TGTGCCAGCAGTTACCAGGGGAGGGGGTGGACTGAAGCTTTCTTT. The rearrangement joins TRBV6-5 to TRBJ1-1; D may be TRBD1 (6 bases). V gave up 2 bases and J gave up 5 bases, with 15 bases separating them. Germline V gene data show CDR1 as MNHEY and CDR2 as SVGAGI. The CDR3 sequence is 15 residues long.

This chain uses TRBV28 with TRBJ1-1; TRBD1 might be the D (6 bases). V was pared by 6 bases and J by 3 bases, with 20 bases between. This CDR3 has 16 amino acids. The V gene's germline CDR1 is MDHEN and CDR2 SYDVKM. The CDR3 sequence: CASRGSGVTIYTEAFF. CDR3 bases: TGTGCCAGCAGGGGATCAGGGGTCACGATCTACACTGAAGCTTTCTTT. The whole variable domain, filled in from reference TRBV28 and TRBJ1-1, reads DVKVTQSSRYLVKRTGEKVFLECVQDMDHENMFWYRQDPGLGLRLIYFSYDVKMKEKGDIPEGYSVSREKKERFSLILESASTNQTSMYLCASRGSGVTIYTEAFFGQGTRLTVV.

The V call is TRBV18, the J call TRBJ2-7; 9 bases align to TRBD1. The CDR3 sequence is 16 residues long. V trimming: 0 bases; J trimming: 2 bases; junction bases outside the gene matches: 5. Germline V gives CDR1 KGHSH, CDR2 LQKENI. As DNA, the CDR3 is TGTGCCAGCTCACCACCCGGGACAGGGAGCCCCTACGAGCAGTACTTC. Translated, it gives CASSPPGTGSPYEQYF.

The CDR3 coding sequence is TGTGCCAGTCACGCCACGAGCTCCTACGAGCAGTACTTC. It encodes CASHATSSYEQYF. V and J are TRBV19 and TRBJ2-7; no firm D call. CDR1 is LNHDA, CDR2 SQIVND, per germline (reference sequence). Trimming cost V 8 bases and J 0 bases, with 11 bases left between them. The CDR3 consists of 13 residues.

The CDR3 here is CASSVDHNSPLHF. CDR3 coding DNA: TGTGCCAGCAGCGTAGATCACAATTCACCCCTCCACTTT. This sequence joins TRBV9 and TRBJ1-6; D is undetermined. Germline V gives CDR1 SGDLS, CDR2 YYNGEE. V gave up 0 bases and J gave up 7 bases, with 5 bases separating them. CDR3 size: 13 residues.

This clone was found a few times. CDR3 in amino acids: CASSVGDGEQFF. In DNA, the CDR3 is TGTGCCAGCAGCGTAGGCGATGGTGAGCAGTTCTTC. This chain uses TRBV9 with TRBJ2-1; D remains ambiguous. This CDR3 spans 12 amino acids. Trimming shortened V by 0 bases and J by 9 bases, and 7 bases separated the two germline ends. Germline V gene lookup returns CDR1 SGDLS and CDR2 YYNGEE.

This clone turned up a few times. The chain combines TRBV6-1 with TRBJ2-5; D is undetermined. V was pared by 10 bases and J by 2 bases, with 11 bases between. Germline CDR1 and CDR2: MNHNS and SASEGT. The CDR3 loop spans 12 amino acids. In DNA, the CDR3 is TGTGCCACCCCGGACCTTCAAGAGACCCAGTACTTC. It encodes CATPDLQETQYF.

CDR3 bases: TGTGCCCACGGCGGACAAGTTAATGAAAAACTGTTTTTT. Its translation is CAHGGQVNEKLFF. This chain joins TRBV30 and TRBJ1-4, with D perhaps TRBD1 (5 bases). The V gene's germline CDR1 is GTSNPN and CDR2 SVGIG (reference sequence). Trimming shortened V by 8 bases and J by 4 bases, and 14 bases separated the two germline ends. The CDR3 runs 13 residues.

To note about this clone: This CDR3 is also generated by other DNA sequences in the sample. This sequence joins TRBV5-4 and TRBJ2-3, with 14 bases aligning to TRBD2. This CDR3 is built from 17 residues. Germline V gives CDR1 SGHNT, CDR2 YYREEE (reference sequence). With 1 base clipped from V and 2 bases from J, the junction kept 3 bases outside the gene matches. Here the CDR3 reads CASSLRLAGGPTDTQYF. CDR3 nucleotides: TGTGCCAGCAGCTTGCGACTAGCGGGAGGGCCCACAGATACGCAGTATTTT.

This clone has just a few counts. The V and J genes are TRBV7-8 and TRBJ1-1; D not certain. Looked up from germline, CDR1 is SGHVS and CDR2 is FQNEAQ. The ends were cut back, 1 base at V and 0 bases at J, with 9 bases in the middle. The CDR3 spans 15 residues. The CDR3 region is CASSLDAFMNTEAFF. The CDR3 nucleotides are TGTGCCAGCAGCTTAGATGCGTTCATGAACACTGAAGCTTTCTTT. The full variable domain, in which reference TRBV7-8 and TRBJ1-1 provide the parts outside the CDR3, is GAGVSQSPRYKVAKRGQDVALRCDPISGHVSLFWYQQALGQGPEFLTYFQNEAQLDKSGLPSDRFFAERPEGSVSTLKIQRTQQEDSAVYLCASSLDAFMNTEAFFGQGTRLTVV.

The chain carries TRBV7-9 and TRBJ1-1; no clear D. V gave up 5 bases and J gave up 0 bases, with 16 bases separating them. CDR3 length: 16 amino acids. Germline CDR1 and CDR2: SEHNR and FQNEAQ (reference sequence). DNA for the CDR3: TGTGCCAGCAGCAACCATAAACTGGGGTTGAACACTGAAGCTTTCTTT. It is translated as CASSNHKLGLNTEAFF. Using reference TRBV7-9 and TRBJ1-1 for the parts outside the CDR3, the full variable domain is DTGVSQNPRHKITKRGQNVTFRCDPISEHNRLYWYRQTLGQGPEFLTYFQNEAQLEKSRLLSDRFSAERPKGSFSTLEIQRTEQGDSAMYLCASSNHKLGLNTEAFFGQGTRLTVV.

The rearrangement joins TRBV14 to TRBJ2-1; D is possibly TRBD2 (7 bases). V was pared by 1 base and J by 2 bases, with 21 bases between. The germline CDR1 and CDR2 sequences are SGHDN and FVKESK. This CDR3 has 19 amino acids. As DNA, the CDR3 is TGTGCCAGCAGCCAAGTTGGCGGGTTGGGGGGGGCAGCCTACAATGAGCAGTTCTTC. Translation: CASSQVGGLGGAAYNEQFF.

The chain couples TRBV11-2 to TRBJ1-1; 7 nucleotides line up with TRBD1. The germline CDR1 and CDR2 sequences are SGHAT and FQNNGV. With 2 bases clipped from V and 3 bases from J, the junction kept 9 bases outside the gene matches. This CDR3 region has 16 residues. CDR3: CASSLNSGTEDTEAFF. CDR3 coding DNA: TGTGCCAGCAGCTTAAACTCCGGGACAGAGGACACTGAAGCTTTCTTT.

This rearrangement joins TRBV20-1 to TRBJ1-1; no definite D call. The germline gives CDR1 DFQATT, CDR2 SNEGSKA (reference sequence). V dropped 3 bases and J dropped 6 bases, with 8 bases sitting between them. This CDR3 has 11 residues. CDR3 residues: CSASPYSEAFF. CDR3 coding DNA: TGCAGTGCTAGTCCCTACTCTGAAGCTTTCTTT.

V is TRBV29-1 and J is TRBJ2-1; D possibly matches TRBD1 or TRBD2 (6 bases each). This CDR3 spans 15 amino acids. Germline V gene data show CDR1 as SQVTM and CDR2 as ANQGSEA. V lost 3 bases and J 0 bases, leaving 12 bases between the germline ends. The CDR3 nucleotides read TGCAGCGTTGACCCGGGGGCCGGCTCCTACAATGAGCAGTTCTTC. Protein: CSVDPGAGSYNEQFF.

V gene TRBV19 combines with J gene TRBJ2-3; TRBD1 is a possible D gene (5 bases). This CDR3 has 14 amino acids. Germline-derived CDR1 and CDR2 are LNHDA and SQIVND (reference sequence). Trimming took off 5 bases at V and 5 bases at J, with 14 bases between the two ends. The CDR3 DNA follows: TGTGCCAGTAGTGCCAATCCTCAGGGAGATACGCAGTATTTT. It codes for CASSANPQGDTQYF.